This T cell receptor (beta chain) originates from a study of T cell responses to AZD1222 COVID-19 vaccine. Across the whole study: Second-dose schedules of about 4 or about 12 weeks were combined. Study results and caveats: The study found Spike-specific TCR breadth and depth rose after two AZD1222 doses. The study identified only six AZD1222 recipients as seropositive at baseline.

This clone was observed a few times. Its target is not known. The CDR3 consists of 13 residues. The V gene's germline CDR1 is KGHDR and CDR2 SFDVKD. V was clipped by 8 bases and J by 4 bases; unmatched bases: 3. Clones were sequenced by immunoSEQ multiplex PCR, and TCRdb holds only the in-frame ones, with some missing. This sample has 45,000 to 55,000 clones, with around 84% found just once. The sequences come from peripheral blood, collected on day 0 of AZD1222 vaccination. The chain has TRBV24-1 and TRBJ2-2, with 7 bases identical to TRBD1. This receptor was taken from an adult in good health. The CDR3 loop is CATKQGTTGELFF. The CDR3, as DNA: TGTGCCACCAAACAGGGGACCACCGGGGAGCTGTTTTTT.